The rows below give T cell receptor beta chains drawn from one sample of a study of neurological immune-mediated disorders. TCRdb fed the 5' RACE reads into MiXCR, producing one record per CDR3 protein. The table has roughly 80,000 distinct CDR3 sequences, about 9.4% seen once. Sequences were obtained from PBMCs. These receptors originate from a man aged 45 to 65 in good health. Both conserved end residues are trimmed from each CDR3.

v_call,cdr3_aa
TRBV11-2,ASSRLAGRFTGELF
TRBV12-3/TRBV12-4,ASRTTGSTLVGTDTQY
TRBV28,ASSLGGNQETQY
TRBV27,ASSPRDRSNTEAF
TRBV27,ASSFQGRGGTDTQY
TRBV3-1,ASSPSRAGELF
TRBV5-1,ASSLPSSGGTDTQY
TRBV12-5,ASGQTRDNNSNQPQH
TRBV20-1,SASPIKGATSGTSYEQY
TRBV5-1,ASSLGTSGASTDTQY
TRBV5-1,ASSLVASGIGLGKNIQY
TRBV7-9,ASSFSHQAKNIQY
TRBV7-2,ASSPGRGSYYEQY
TRBV3-1,ASSPGTGGFQPQH